This passage covers 23 T cell receptor beta chains from one sample sequenced in a study of response to subunit inactivated influenza vaccine. TCRdb ran MiXCR on the RT-PCR reads and lists one entry per CDR3 protein. The data show some 800,000 distinct CDR3 sequences, with over 20% seen just once and 10% held by the top ten. Sequenced here: PBMCs from blood, sampled 5 to 6 days after vaccination. All receptors derive from a man aged 50 to 60 who received an inactivated influenza vaccine.

The rearrangement uses TRBV6-2 or TRBV6-3 and TRBJ1-2; no clear D. CDR1 and CDR2 (germline): MNHEY, SVGEGT. The CDR3 loop spans 14 amino acids. Trimming took 6 bases from V and 8 from J, leaving 19 bases between them. The DNA for the CDR3 is TGTGCCAGCAGAACATCTGGACCCAGAGGGGGCTACACCTTC. Its protein is CASRTSGPRGGYTF.

This clonotype was found a few times. The V and J genes are TRBV5-1 and TRBJ2-3; no definite D call. The CDR3 sequence is 15 residues long. CDR1 and CDR2 (germline): SGHRS, YFSETQ. V was shortened by 0 bases and J by 0 bases, with 8 bases between the two germline ends. DNA of the CDR3: TGCGCCAGCAGCTTGGTCCGTATTAGCACAGATACGCAGTATTTT. Its translation is CASSLVRISTDTQYF.

This clonotype was detected only a few times. The chain uses TRBV12-3 or TRBV12-4 and TRBJ2-3; D perhaps matches TRBD2 (6 bases). CDR3 size: 15 residues. The ends were cut back, 5 bases at V and 3 bases at J, with 15 bases in the middle. The CDR3 reads CASSPLLAGTDTQYF. The CDR3 DNA reads as TGTGCCAGCAGTCCCCTACTAGCCGGGACAGATACGCAGTATTTT.

This clonotype came up a few times. This sequence joins TRBV12-3 or TRBV12-4 and TRBJ2-3, with TRBD2 matching 14 bases. The CDR3 loop spans 18 amino acids. J lost 3 bases, V lost 2 bases, and 7 bases had no gene match. CDR3 loop: CASSLKGTSGSITDTQYF. The CDR3 DNA reads TGTGCCAGCAGTTTAAAGGGGACTAGCGGGAGTATAACAGATACGCAGTATTTT.

This clonotype was seen more than once but under ten times. The genes are TRBV6-1 and TRBJ1-3, with TRBD1 as a possible D gene (6 bases). The V gene's germline CDR1 is MNHNS and CDR2 SASEGT. There are 15 residues in the CDR3. Trimming stripped 6 bases from V and 1 base from J, with 13 bases between. In DNA, the CDR3 is TGTGCCAGCAGAAGGGACACTCTTTCTGGAAACACCATATATTTT. Its translation is CASRRDTLSGNTIYF.

This clonotype came up a few times. The rearrangement uses TRBV7-2 and TRBJ2-1; 9 bases align to TRBD2. The germline V gene has CDR1 SGHTA and CDR2 FQGNSA. With 0 bases clipped from V and 0 bases from J, the junction kept 3 bases outside the gene matches. This CDR3 contains 17 residues. CDR3 DNA: TGTGCCAGCAGCTTAGCTAGCGGGAGTCCCTCCTACAATGAGCAGTTCTTC. Protein sequence: CASSLASGSPSYNEQFF.

The chain is built from TRBV12-3 or TRBV12-4 and TRBJ2-3; D unresolved. Trimming cost V 2 bases and J 2 bases, with 11 bases left between them. This CDR3 has 15 residues. CDR3 loop: CASSLHSLNTDTQYF. Written as DNA, the CDR3 is TGTGCCAGCAGTTTACACTCGCTAAACACAGATACGCAGTATTTT.

The J gene is TRBJ2-3, the V gene TRBV7-2; possible D gene TRBD1, 6 bases. Germline values: CDR1 SGHTA, CDR2 FQGNSA. V was trimmed by 1 base and J by 6 bases, leaving 11 bases between them. The CDR3 sequence is 14 residues long. The CDR3 DNA reads TGTGCCAGCAGCTTAGTAGGGGGATGGGATACGCAGTATTTT. Translated: CASSLVGGWDTQYF.

This clonotype was counted only a few times. The V gene is TRBV6-2 or TRBV6-3, the J gene TRBJ2-1; D not certain. Germline V CDR1 and CDR2: MNHEY, SVGEGT. Trimming stripped 2 bases from V and 0 bases from J, with 8 bases between. This CDR3 spans 15 amino acids. The CDR3 region is CASSYGQSSYNEQFF. The CDR3 DNA follows: TGTGCCAGCAGTTACGGCCAGAGCTCCTACAATGAGCAGTTCTTC.

This clonotype occurred many times. The gene calls are TRBV12-3 or TRBV12-4 and TRBJ2-1; D gene uncertain. The V and J ends lost 3 bases and 0 bases respectively, with 3 bases between them. CDR3 length: 13 amino acids. CDR3 sequence: CASSFGSYNEQFF. Here the CDR3 DNA reads TGTGCCAGCAGTTTCGGCTCCTACAATGAGCAGTTCTTC.

The chain is built from TRBV6-1 and TRBJ2-1; D remains ambiguous. V shed 10 bases and J shed 0 bases, with 13 bases lying between them. This CDR3 region has 14 residues. CDR1 and CDR2 from the germline V gene are MNHNS and SASEGT. The CDR3 nucleotides are TGTGCCACCAGAGTTTACAGCTCCTACAATGAGCAGTTCTTC. Translating gives CATRVYSSYNEQFF.

As to this clonotype: Here the CDR3 omits its conserved ending phenylalanine or tryptophan, so a read error is the likely source. CDR3 sequence reads: CASSLQAGAQFGELFL. In DNA form, the CDR3 reads TGTGCCAGCAGCTTACAGGCAGGGGCTCAATTCGGGGAGCTGTTTCTT. The genes are TRBV7-2 and TRBJ2-2; D perhaps matches TRBD1 (6 bases). This CDR3 is built from 16 residues. The germline CDR1 and CDR2 sequences are SGHTA and FQGNSA. Trimming cost V 2 bases and J 7 bases, with 17 bases left between them.

The chain joins TRBV5-6 to TRBJ2-3; D could derive from TRBD1 or TRBD2 (5 bases each). The CDR3 sequence is 14 residues long. V was shortened by 4 bases and J by 2 bases, with 11 bases between the two germline ends. Germline V CDR1 and CDR2: SGHDT, YYEEEE. In DNA, the CDR3 is TGTGCCAGCAGCGCTACAGGACTCACAGATACGCAGTATTTT. This translates into CASSATGLTDTQYF.

Comment on this clonotype: Compared with germline, one end of the junction differs, possibly owing to a read error. This chain links TRBV7-2 with TRBJ2-1, with D unclear. Germline V CDR1 and CDR2: SGHTA, FQGNSA. This CDR3 has 14 residues. The CDR3 loop is CASSLMLRNNEQFF. In DNA, the CDR3 is TGTGCCAGCAGCTTGATGTTGAGAAACAACGAGCAGTTCTTC.

CDR3 in DNA: TGTGCCAGCAGTTTAGATGCGCCGAACACCGGGGAGCTGTTTTTT. Its protein product is CASSLDAPNTGELFF. V gene TRBV12-3 or TRBV12-4 combines with J gene TRBJ2-2; D is uncertain. CDR3 length: 15 residues. Between the trimmed V and J ends, which lost 1 base and 0 bases, there was a span of 6 bases.

This rearrangement joins TRBV20-1 to TRBJ2-5, with 11 bases matching TRBD2. V was pared by 2 bases and J by 4 bases, with 12 bases of the junction left unmatched. The CDR3 sequence is 17 residues long. CDR1 and CDR2 (germline): DFQATT, SNEGSKA (reference sequence). CDR3 amino acids: CSARSSPILAGVETQYF. CDR3 bases: TGCAGTGCTAGATCCTCTCCCATACTAGCGGGAGTAGAGACCCAGTACTTC.

There are many counts of this clonotype. The J gene is TRBJ2-5, the V gene TRBV4-1; TRBD1 matches 8 bases. CDR1 MGHRA and CDR2 YSYEKL come from the germline V gene. This CDR3 region has 13 residues. V lost 4 bases and J lost 2; bases outside the gene matches: 0. CDR3 in DNA: TGCGCCAGCAGCCGGACAGGGCAAGAGACCCAGTACTTC. Protein product: CASSRTGQETQYF.

In this sample, this clonotype turned up many times. V and J are TRBV5-1 and TRBJ2-5; D not certain. Germline V CDR1 and CDR2: SGHRS, YFSETQ. The CDR3 totals 12 residues. V was clipped by 1 base and J by 4 bases, with 5 bases between them. CDR3 sequence: CASSLTGETQYF. DNA for the CDR3: TGCGCCAGCAGCTTGACGGGAGAGACCCAGTACTTC.

This clonotype was counted a few times. The V and J genes are TRBV20-1 and TRBJ1-5; 10 bases fit TRBD1. In germline, CDR1 is DFQATT, CDR2 SNEGSKA (reference sequence). J was trimmed by 0 bases and V by 3 bases; bases with no gene match: 5. CDR3 length: 16 residues. In DNA form, the CDR3 reads TGCAGTGCTAGTGGGACAGGGGCTTCTAGCAATCAGCCCCAGCATTTT. This sequence encodes CSASGTGASSNQPQHF.

The chain combines TRBV5-1 with TRBJ2-5; 7 bases map to TRBD1. The junction had 4 bases not matched to a gene; V was cut back by 4 bases and J by 1 base. CDR1 SGHRS and CDR2 YFSETQ come from the germline V gene. The CDR3 is 14 amino acids. CDR3 nucleotide sequence: TGCGCCAGCAGCCGAGGGACAGTCCAAGAGACCCAGTACTTC. Translated, it gives CASSRGTVQETQYF. Supplemented by reference TRBV5-1 and TRBJ2-5, the full variable domain reads KAGVTQTPRYLIKTRGQQVTLSCSPISGHRSVSWYQQTPGQGLQFLFEYFSETQRNKGNFPGRFSGRQFSNSRSEMNVSTLELGDSALYLCASSRGTVQETQYFGPGTRLLVL.

This chain connects TRBV6-5 to TRBJ2-1, with 8 bases fitting TRBD2. V was clipped by 0 bases and J by 0 bases; unmatched bases: 4. Germline V gene data show CDR1 as MNHEY and CDR2 as SVGAGI. The CDR3 sequence is 17 residues long. The CDR3 bases are TGTGCCAGCAGTTACTCGAGTCTAGCGGGCTCCTACAATGAGCAGTTCTTC. Its translation is CASSYSSLAGSYNEQFF.

CDR3 region: CASSVDSHEQYF. DNA of the CDR3: TGTGCCAGCAGCGTAGATTCCCACGAGCAGTACTTC. J is TRBJ2-7 and V is TRBV9; no clear D. The CDR3 has 12 amino acids. Trimming stripped 0 bases from V and 5 bases from J, with 6 bases between. The V gene's germline CDR1 is SGDLS and CDR2 YYNGEE.

This clonotype was detected only once. The rearrangement joins TRBV7-2 to TRBJ2-3, with 11 bases aligning to TRBD1. Germline CDR1 reads SGHTA; CDR2 reads FQGNSA. After removal of 5 bases from V and 5 bases from J, the junction contained 9 bases not matched to a gene. This CDR3 region has 16 residues. CDR3 coding DNA: TGTGCCAGCAGCGGATGGACAGGGGGCGCAGGAGATACGCAGTATTTT. Translating gives CASSGWTGGAGDTQYF.